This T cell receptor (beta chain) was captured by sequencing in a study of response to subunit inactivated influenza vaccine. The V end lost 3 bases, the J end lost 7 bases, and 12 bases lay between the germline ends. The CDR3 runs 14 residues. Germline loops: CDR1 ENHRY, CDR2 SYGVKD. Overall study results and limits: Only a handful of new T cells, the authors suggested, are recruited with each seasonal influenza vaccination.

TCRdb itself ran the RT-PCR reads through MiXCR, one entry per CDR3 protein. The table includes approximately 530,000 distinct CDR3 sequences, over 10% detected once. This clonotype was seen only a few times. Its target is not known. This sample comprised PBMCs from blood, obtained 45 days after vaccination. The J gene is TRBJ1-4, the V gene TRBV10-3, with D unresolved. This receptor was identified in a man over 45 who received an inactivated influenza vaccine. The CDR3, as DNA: TGTGCCATCAGTGAAGGTCAGGCTACTGAAAAACTGTTTTTT. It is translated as CAISEGQATEKLFF.